Reported below is one TCR beta chain. One end of the junction fails to match germline, which may point to a read error. CD45RO-negative cells were positively selected for CCR7, leaving out terminally differentiated effector memory CD45RA+ cells. Germline V gene sequence: CDR1 SGDLS, CDR2 YYNGEE. The CDR3 sequence is 16 residues long. This specimen comes from a study of shared clonotypes between healthy human individuals. The protocol was immunoSEQ multiplex PCR, while the TCRdb copy is restricted to in-frame clones and leaves out a portion. The sample has more than 2 million clones, less than 95% seen once.

This receptor was taken from a man aged 18 to 35 in good health. The chain links TRBV9 to TRBJ2-5; D is possibly TRBD1 or TRBD2 (5 bases each). Sequencing was done on a sample of naive CD8+ T cells sorted from blood. CDR3 loop: CASSSPLGTDQKTQYF. CDR3 nucleotide sequence: TGTGCCAGCAGCTCCCCCTTAGGGACGGACCAAAAGACCCAGTACTTC.